These 11 T cell receptor beta chains share one sample of origin, sequenced in a study of blood T cell repertoires in COVID-19. TCRdb's copy holds only in-frame clones and misses some; the assay was immunoSEQ multiplex PCR. The sample contains roughly 170,000 clones, roughly four fifths of which appear only once. Source material: peripheral blood. The receptors were gathered from a man aged 35 to 55 who had recovered from COVID-19.

The CDR3 reads CASSLVGTGTYEQYF. The DNA for the CDR3 is TGTGCCAGCAGCTTAGTAGGGACAGGGACCTACGAGCAGTACTTC. This rearrangement joins TRBV7-9 to TRBJ2-7; 9 bases map to TRBD1. V lost 1 base and J lost 2; bases outside the gene matches: 3. Germline V lookup: CDR1 SEHNR, CDR2 FQNEAQ (reference sequence). This CDR3 comprises 15 residues.

This clone was seen more than once but under ten times. This chain joins TRBV19 and TRBJ1-5; 12 bases match TRBD1. The CDR3 spans 16 residues. J gave up 6 bases and V 5 bases, and 8 bases lay outside the gene matches. Germline CDR1 LNHDA, CDR2 SQIVND (reference sequence). The CDR3 region has the DNA TGTGCCAGTAGTGCCCTGGGACAGGGGGCTCGTCAGCCCCAGCATTTT. Encoded protein: CASSALGQGARQPQHF.

The chain uses TRBV6-2 or TRBV6-3 and TRBJ2-5; unclear D gene. The V end was cut by 5 bases, the J end by 2 bases, with 9 bases between. Germline-derived CDR1 and CDR2 are MNHEY and SVGEGT. The CDR3 consists of 13 residues. CDR3 bases: TGTGCCAGCAGTCGGAGCGAACAAGAGACCCAGTACTTC. Translated, it gives CASSRSEQETQYF.

The genes are TRBV7-3 and TRBJ1-1; D remains unclear. Per germline, CDR1 SGHTA and CDR2 FQGTGA. The length of the CDR3 is 13 residues. V shed 3 bases and J shed 2 bases, with 7 bases lying between them. CDR3 coding DNA: TGTGCCAGCAGCTTGGAGGGCAACACTGAAGCTTTCTTT. It encodes CASSLEGNTEAFF.

This clone appeared a single time. The chain couples TRBV5-1 to TRBJ1-1; a weak D match, TRBD1 (5 bases). Deletions cut 0 bases from V and 6 bases from J, with 15 bases between. Looked up from germline, CDR1 is SGHRS and CDR2 is YFSETQ. The CDR3 sequence is 15 residues long. Here the CDR3 DNA reads TGCGCCAGCAGCTTGGCCGTAGACAAAGGGGCTGAAGCTTTCTTT. This translates into CASSLAVDKGAEAFF.

The chain recombines TRBV18 with TRBJ1-5, with a weak D call TRBD1 (5 bases). Trimming pared 3 bases from V and 7 bases from J, leaving 16 bases between. Germline V CDR1 and CDR2: KGHSH, LQKENI. This CDR3 is built from 15 residues. The CDR3 nucleotides read TGTGCCAGCTCACCCTGGGAGGGGCCAGGACAGCCCCAGCATTTT. It codes for CASSPWEGPGQPQHF.

The gene calls are TRBV6-5 and TRBJ2-1, with TRBD2 identical over 7 bases. Germline CDR1 is MNHEY and CDR2 is SVGAGI. The CDR3 spans 15 residues. After removal of 6 bases from V and 1 base from J, the junction contained 6 bases not matched to a gene. The CDR3 here is CASSPTSSSYNEQFF. Here the CDR3 DNA reads TGTGCCAGCAGCCCGACTAGCTCTTCCTACAATGAGCAGTTCTTC.

A word on this clone: Mismatch with germline at one junction end may stem from a read error. In DNA form, the CDR3 reads TGTGCCACCAGCCATGCGGTTGAAGAAAAACTGTTTTTT. Its translation: CATSHAVEEKLFF. The gene calls are TRBV5-4 and TRBJ1-4; D is unclear. Germline V gives CDR1 SGHNT, CDR2 YYREEE (reference sequence). The CDR3 consists of 13 residues. Using reference TRBV5-4 and TRBJ1-4 for the parts outside the CDR3, the full variable domain is ETGVTQSPTHLIKTRGQQVTLRCSSQSGHNTVSWYQQALGQGPQFIFQYYREEENGRGNFPPRFSGLQFPNYSSELNVNALELDDSALYLCATSHAVEEKLFFGSGTQLSVL.

The gene calls are TRBV7-2 and TRBJ1-5, with 9 bases fitting TRBD1. Looked up from germline, CDR1 is SGHTA and CDR2 is FQGNSA. The ends lost 1 base at V and 1 base at J; junction bases unmatched: 2. The CDR3 consists of 16 residues. Here the CDR3 DNA reads TGTGCCAGCAGCTTAGGGACAGGGGAAAGCAATCAGCCCCAGCATTTT. Translation: CASSLGTGESNQPQHF.

The rearrangement uses TRBV28 and TRBJ1-2, with 7 bases aligning to TRBD1. This CDR3 has 14 residues. V was pared by 5 bases and J by 8 bases, with 11 bases of the junction left unmatched. Per the germline V gene, CDR1 is MDHEN and CDR2 is SYDVKM. The CDR3 region is CASSPGGYGGGYTF. The CDR3 nucleotides are TGTGCCAGCAGTCCAGGGGGATACGGAGGGGGCTACACCTTC.

This chain uses TRBV7-9 with TRBJ1-5; 7 bases are shared with TRBD1. With 6 bases clipped from V and 4 bases from J, the junction kept 6 bases outside the gene matches. The germline gives CDR1 SEHNR, CDR2 FQNEAQ (reference sequence). This CDR3 spans 14 amino acids. The CDR3 sequence: CASSLTGNNQPQHF. CDR3 in DNA: TGTGCCAGCAGTCTGACAGGGAATAATCAGCCCCAGCATTTT.